A single sample gave rise to the 22 T cell receptor beta chains below, sequenced in a study of CD8 T cells in cerebrospinal fluid in Alzheimer's disease (TCRdb year 2020). The library was obtained by 10x single-cell sequencing. Sequenced using a NextSeq 550. The reads went through TCRdb reprocessing, and each CDR3 protein sequence gets one entry with no DNA. The sample table includes over a thousand distinct CDR3 sequences. The ten largest clonotypes hold roughly 21% of the sample. Sequencing input: cerebrospinal fluid. These receptors all come from a human donor with mild cognitive impairment.

The chain is built from TRBV6-2 or TRBV6-3 and TRBJ1-1. Germline CDR1 MNHEY, CDR2 SVGEGT. The CDR3 has 14 amino acids. The chain's CDR3 is CASSLTLMNTEAFF.

This sequence joins TRBV27 and TRBJ1-6; TCRdb picks TRBD1, but there is no DNA to check that call. CDR1 is MNHEY and CDR2 is SMNVEV in the germline V gene (reference sequence). The CDR3 has 15 residues. The CDR3 loop is CASSLAGQTNSPLHF.

The rearrangement uses TRBV11-3 and TRBJ1-4; TCRdb picks TRBD1, but there is no DNA to check that call. The CDR3 consists of 14 residues. CDR1 is SGHNT and CDR2 is YENEEA in the germline V gene. CDR3 protein: CASSFGVCRGKTVF.

The chain uses TRBV28 and TRBJ1-3. The CDR3 loop spans 14 amino acids. Germline lookup yields CDR1 MDHEN and CDR2 SYDVKM. The CDR3 spells CASRPRGSGNTIYF.

This clonotype registers medium-sized by frequency. The chain links TRBV6-4 to TRBJ2-1; the D gene TCRdb calls, TRBD1, cannot be checked with no DNA. The CDR3 loop spans 11 amino acids. CDR1 is MRHNA and CDR2 is SNTAGT in the germline V gene. The CDR3: CATRRDKFLFF.

This clonotype ranks as medium-sized (0.01 to 0.1%) in terms of frequency. Here the CDR3 reads CASSPYRTSSYEQYF. The rearrangement links TRBV6-5 to TRBJ2-7; lacking DNA, the TRBD2 call made by TCRdb goes unchecked. Germline CDR1 reads MNHEY; CDR2 reads SVGAGI. This CDR3 has 15 amino acids.

Frequency places this clonotype as medium-sized (0.01 to 0.1%). This chain uses TRBV9 with TRBJ2-3; with no DNA, the TCRdb D assignment of TRBD1 cannot be verified. The CDR3 has 17 amino acids. Germline V gene lookup returns CDR1 SGDLS and CDR2 YYNGEE. The CDR3 reads CASSVARDSLSTDTQYF.

The chain couples TRBV9 to TRBJ2-5; TCRdb selects TRBD1, and the lack of DNA leaves this call unchecked. CDR1 is SGDLS and CDR2 is YYNGEE in the germline V gene. The CDR3 loop spans 15 amino acids. This chain's CDR3 is CASSVDPTGGETQYF.

By frequency, this clonotype registers hyperexpanded. The rearrangement links TRBV7-2 to TRBJ2-5; TCRdb selects TRBD1, and the lack of DNA leaves this call unchecked. This CDR3 is 15 amino acids long. CDR1 is SGHTA and CDR2 is FQGNSA in the germline V gene. CDR3: CASSPGTAFQETQYF.

V gene TRBV7-9 combines with J gene TRBJ2-3. Germline lookup yields CDR1 SEHNR and CDR2 FQNEAQ (reference sequence). The CDR3 contains 13 residues. CDR3 sequence reads: CASSLDVADTQYF.

Its frequency marks this clonotype as medium-sized. The chain joins TRBV3-1 to TRBJ2-5. Germline V gene data show CDR1 as LGHDT and CDR2 as YNNKEL (reference sequence). The CDR3 covers 13 residues. The CDR3 region is CASSQGWSETQYF.

This clonotype is called hyperexpanded based on its frequency. This chain connects TRBV30 to TRBJ2-2; TCRdb indicates TRBD2, and absent DNA this call remains unverified. This CDR3 is built from 14 residues. CDR1 GTSNPN and CDR2 SVGIG come from the germline V gene (reference sequence). The CDR3 is CAWRRGLGSGELFF.

The chain employs TRBV14 and TRBJ1-2; the TRBD1 assignment by TCRdb is unverifiable without DNA. The length of the CDR3 is 15 residues. CDR1 is SGHDN and CDR2 is FVKESK in the germline V gene. The CDR3 protein is CASSPNNRASYGYTF. Based on the CDR3 plus reference TRBV14 and TRBJ1-2, the full variable domain is EAGVTQFPSHSVIEKGQTVTLRCDPISGHDNLYWYRRVMGKEIKFLLHFVKESKQDESGMPNNRFLAERTGGTYSTLKVQPAELEDSGVYFCASSPNNRASYGYTFGSGTRLTVV.

V usage is TRBV20-1 and J usage is TRBJ2-1; absent DNA, TCRdb's TRBD2 call cannot be checked. Germline loops: CDR1 DFQATT, CDR2 SNEGSKA (reference sequence). This CDR3 region has 16 residues. The CDR3 spells CSAPLDGGGAHNEQFF.

This clonotype ranks as medium-sized in terms of frequency. The CDR3 reads CASSSGTEGNRYTF. The chain carries TRBV12-3 or TRBV12-4 and TRBJ1-2. The CDR3 is made up of 14 amino acids.

This clonotype is medium-sized by frequency. The chain uses TRBV7-9 and TRBJ2-2; TCRdb's D call, TRBD2, is unchecked because there is no DNA. Per germline, CDR1 SEHNR and CDR2 FQNEAQ (reference sequence). The CDR3 sequence is 15 residues long. The CDR3 loop reads CASSSRLRRDGELFF.

Frequency places this clonotype as medium-sized (0.01 to 0.1%). The chain is built from TRBV10-2 and TRBJ1-4. The CDR3 contains 12 residues. The germline V gene has CDR1 WSHSY and CDR2 SAAADI. CDR3 protein: CASSRTNEKLFF.

By frequency, this clonotype registers medium-sized (0.01 to 0.1%). CDR3 sequence: CASSPPQRRSQETQYF. The chain has TRBV7-2 and TRBJ2-5. The CDR3 is 16 residues long. Germline values: CDR1 SGHTA, CDR2 FQGNSA.

The chain employs TRBV2 and TRBJ1-1. The CDR3 contains 14 residues. From germline, CDR1 is SNHLY and CDR2 FYNNEI. CDR3 amino acids: CASSDQGMNTEAFF.

This clonotype counts as medium-sized by frequency. The chain links TRBV10-3 to TRBJ2-5. The CDR3 covers 13 residues. Germline V gene sequence: CDR1 ENHRY, CDR2 SYGVKD. The CDR3 here is CAISESDVETQYF.

This clonotype shows up as medium-sized by frequency. This chain uses TRBV6-2 or TRBV6-3 with TRBJ1-2; TCRdb lists TRBD1, though no DNA is available to test this call. Germline V gene lookup returns CDR1 MNHEY and CDR2 SVGEGT. CDR3 length equals 16 residues. The CDR3 loop is CASRKIGASPDYGYTF.

Judged by frequency, this clonotype is medium-sized. V is TRBV20-1 and J is TRBJ1-6; TCRdb proposes TRBD1, but this gene call is untestable without DNA. CDR1 is DFQATT, CDR2 SNEGSKA, per germline (reference sequence). This CDR3 is built from 13 residues. CDR3: CSAPQDLNSPLHF.